A selection of T cell receptor beta chains follows, all from one sample in a study of T cell responses to AZD1222 COVID-19 vaccine. Assay: immunoSEQ multiplex PCR; the TCRdb copy retains only in-frame clones and omits some. The repertoire consists of 86,000 or so clones, with roughly 90% occurring once and the leading ten covering 3%. The material sequenced was peripheral blood, taken on day 0 of AZD1222 vaccination. The receptor source for this set is an adult in good health. CDR3s include the opening cysteine and the closing phenylalanine or tryptophan. A D gene is named only where the DNA matches it firmly. Expanded clones are given a class, and other clones once, few, many or no size at all.

J gene | D gene | clone size | V gene | CDR3 DNA | CDR3 protein
TRBJ2-3 | TRBD2 | NA | TRBV7-2 | TGTGCCAGCAGCCAGAGCGGGAGAGGGGTTGATACGCAGTATTTT | CASSQSGRGVDTQYF
TRBJ1-5 | NA | NA | TRBV2 | TGTGCCAGCAGTGAAGATGGTAATCAGCCCCAGCATTTT | CASSEDGNQPQHF
TRBJ1-1 | NA | NA | TRBV7-2 | TGTGCCAGCAGCTTATCCCCCGAGGCAGAAGCTTTCTTT | CASSLSPEAEAFF
TRBJ2-5 | TRBD2 | NA | TRBV3-1/TRBV3-2 | TGTGCCAGCAGCCAAGGAATAGCGGGGGGGCAAGAGACCCAGTACTTC | CASSQGIAGGQETQYF
TRBJ2-1 | NA | NA | TRBV9 | TGTGCCAGCAGCCCAACACAGGGGAGGTTGAACAATGAGCAGTTCTTC | CASSPTQGRLNNEQFF
TRBJ1-2 | NA | NA | TRBV11-2 | TGTGCCAGCAGCTTAGTTGGGTATGGCTACACCTTC | CASSLVGYGYTF
TRBJ1-5 | TRBD1 | NA | TRBV30 | TGTGCCTGGAGCCCTGGGACAGGGAGGCATCAGCCCCAGCATTTT | CAWSPGTGRHQPQHF
TRBJ2-3 | NA | NA | TRBV7-3 | TGTGCCAGCAGCTTAACCGTGTTGGATACGCAGTATTTT | CASSLTVLDTQYF
TRBJ2-5 | TRBD2 | once | TRBV30 | TGTGCCTGGAGTGTAACTCCGGGAGGAGTACAAGAGACCCAGTACTTC | CAWSVTPGGVQETQYF
TRBJ2-1 | NA | few | TRBV4-1 | TGCGCCAGCAGCCAACCGGGGAGTTACAATGAGCAGTTCTTC | CASSQPGSYNEQFF
TRBJ2-2 | NA | NA | TRBV27 | TGTGCCAGCAGCAAAAGTATTTTAGCGGCCTTGAACACCGGGGAGCTGTTTTTT | CASSKSILAALNTGELFF
TRBJ2-1 | TRBD1 | NA | TRBV4-1 | TGCGCCAGCAGCCCTGGACAGGGCGTATTCAATGAGCAGTTCTTC | CASSPGQGVFNEQFF
TRBJ1-2 | TRBD1 | NA | TRBV27 | TGTGCCAGCAGTTTAGGGGGACAGCGGAGCTACACCTTC | CASSLGGQRSYTF
TRBJ2-5 | NA | NA | TRBV28 | TGTGCCAGCAGAGAAGGGACGGGGACCCAGTACTTC | CASREGTGTQYF
TRBJ1-4 | TRBD1 | NA | TRBV2 | TGTGCCTTTCGGACAGGGGAACTTGAAAAACTGTTTTTT | CAFRTGELEKLFF
TRBJ1-3 | NA | once | TRBV5-6 | TGTGCCAGCAGCTTGGCCGAGGGGGCTGGAAACACCATATATTTT | CASSLAEGAGNTIYF
TRBJ2-1 | NA | NA | TRBV5-6 | TGTGCCAGCAGCACCGGTCGGATCGAGCAGTTCTTC | CASSTGRIEQFF
TRBJ1-4 | NA | NA | TRBV5-4 | TGTGCCAGCAGCTTGGTCTCATTCGCCGGGACGGGGTCTGAAAAACTGTTTTTT | CASSLVSFAGTGSEKLFF
TRBJ1-1 | NA | NA | TRBV5-1 | TGCGCCAGCAGCTTGGAGGGGCTTGACATGAACACTGAAGCTTTCTTT | CASSLEGLDMNTEAFF
TRBJ1-2 | NA | NA | TRBV29-1 | TGCAGCTCGACCCCCGCGGGGCAAGGCTACACCTTC | CSSTPAGQGYTF
TRBJ1-5 | TRBD1 | NA | TRBV19 | TGTGCCAGTAGTATAGATTGGCAGGGGGGTCAGCCCCAGCATTTT | CASSIDWQGGQPQHF
TRBJ2-7 | TRBD2 | few | TRBV7-9 | TGTGCCAGCAGCTTACTTTTAGCGGGATTAAGGGAGCAGTACTTC | CASSLLLAGLREQYF
TRBJ1-5 | NA | NA | TRBV28 | TGTGCCAGCAACTCGGGGTCACCAGTATACCCAGGGGATCAGCCCCAGCATTTT | CASNSGSPVYPGDQPQHF
TRBJ1-2 | NA | NA | TRBV2 | TGTGCCAGCAGTGTATTGGCAGGGGCGGATCATGGCTACACCTTC | CASSVLAGADHGYTF
TRBJ1-5 | NA | NA | TRBV6-6 | TGTGCCAGCAGTTACTTCGGGGCCGATCAGCCCCAGCATTTT | CASSYFGADQPQHF
TRBJ2-7 | NA | NA | TRBV7-8 | TGTGCCAGCAGCTCAGCTGGATCCTCCCCCTCCTACGAGCAGTACTTC | CASSSAGSSPSYEQYF
TRBJ1-1 | NA | NA | TRBV9 | TGTGCCAGCTCCCGGGCAGGGGCGAACACTGAAGCTTTCTTT | CASSRAGANTEAFF
TRBJ1-1 | NA | NA | TRBV5-1 | TGCGCCAGCAGCTTGGTGGCCGAGTCGAATGAAGCTTTCTTT | CASSLVAESNEAFF
TRBJ1-2 | NA | NA | TRBV3-1/TRBV3-2 | TGTGCCAGCGGGAGAGGGGAAGGCTACACCTTC | CASGRGEGYTF
TRBJ2-3 | TRBD2 | NA | TRBV9 | TGTGCCAGCAGCGTAGTCGGAGCGGGAGTTACAGATACGCAGTATTTT | CASSVVGAGVTDTQYF
TRBJ1-5 | TRBD1 | NA | TRBV7-8 | TGTGCCAGCAGCTTAGTGGCAGGGGGGTCGGCGGGTAGCAATCAGCCCCAGCATTTT | CASSLVAGGSAGSNQPQHF
TRBJ1-4 | TRBD1 | NA | TRBV2 | TGTGCCAGCAGGCTCAGGACAGGCGCGAATGAAAAACTGTTTTTT | CASRLRTGANEKLFF
TRBJ2-7 | NA | NA | TRBV7-9 | TGTGCCAGCAGCCCGGAAGATTCCTACGAGCAGTACTTC | CASSPEDSYEQYF
TRBJ2-2 | TRBD2 | NA | TRBV29-1 | TGCAGCGTTGAATCCCTAGCGGACACCGGGGAGCTGTTTTTT | CSVESLADTGELFF
TRBJ1-1 | TRBD1 | NA | TRBV7-9 | TGTGCCAGCAGCCCTCGCCAGGGGGCTACGAACACTGAAGCTTTCTTT | CASSPRQGATNTEAFF
TRBJ2-1 | NA | NA | TRBV28 | TGTGCCAGCAGTTTAACCCTCAATGAGCAGTTCTTC | CASSLTLNEQFF
TRBJ1-5 | NA | NA | TRBV19 | TGTGCCAGTAGTATAGGGGCACAGCCCCAGCATTTT | CASSIGAQPQHF
TRBJ1-1 | NA | NA | TRBV3-1/TRBV3-2 | TGTGCCAGCAGCCAGCTCGCGAACACTGAAGCTTTCTTT | CASSQLANTEAFF
TRBJ1-5 | NA | NA | TRBV2 | TGTGCCAGCCAGGTGGGCCGGGGCGGGCAGCCCCAGCATTTT | CASQVGRGGQPQHF
TRBJ1-1 | NA | NA | TRBV12-3/TRBV12-4 | TGTGCCAGCAGTTTGATAATGAACACTGAAGCTTTCTTT | CASSLIMNTEAFF
TRBJ2-1 | NA | NA | TRBV11-2 | TGTGCCAGCAGCCGAGATGCGCTTTCCATAACGGACAATGAGCAGTTCTTC | CASSRDALSITDNEQFF
TRBJ1-6 | TRBD1 | NA | TRBV19 | TGTGCCAGTAGGAGAGACAGGGTCTCTTCACCCCTCCACTTT | CASRRDRVSSPLHF
TRBJ2-5 | NA | NA | TRBV7-2 | TGTGCCAGCAGCGCCGTCCGAATAACCGAAGCGGTCGGGGAGTACTTC | CASSAVRITEAVGEYF
TRBJ2-5 | NA | once | TRBV6-2/TRBV6-3 | TGTGCCAGCAGTTACTCGGAGACCCAGTACTTC | CASSYSETQYF
TRBJ2-1 | NA | NA | TRBV5-8 | TGTGCCAGCAGCTTGGGGGGCAGGTCCTACAATGAGCAGTTCTTC | CASSLGGRSYNEQFF
TRBJ1-4 | NA | NA | TRBV27 | TGTGCCAGCAGTTTATGGGGGCGCAGTGAAAAACTGTTTTTT | CASSLWGRSEKLFF
TRBJ2-3 | TRBD2 | NA | TRBV28 | TGTGCCAGCAAACTTGCTAGCGGGAGACCATCAGATACGCAGTATTTT | CASKLASGRPSDTQYF
TRBJ2-4 | NA | NA | TRBV19 | TGTGCCAGTAGTATAGCAAGGACAGCCTTAAACATTCAGTACTTC | CASSIARTALNIQYF
TRBJ2-7 | TRBD1 | once | TRBV3-1/TRBV3-2 | TGTGCCAGCAGCCAAGGACAGGGGGAGGTCTACGAGCAGTACTTC | CASSQGQGEVYEQYF
TRBJ2-1 | TRBD2 | NA | TRBV27 | TGTGCCAGCAGTCTAATCCTAGCGGGAGGGAGCAATGAGCAGTTCTTC | CASSLILAGGSNEQFF
TRBJ2-5 | NA | NA | TRBV18 | TGTGCCAGCTCACGGGGGGACCAAGAGACCCAGTACTTC | CASSRGDQETQYF
TRBJ1-3 | TRBD1 | NA | TRBV5-6 | TGTGCCAGCAGCTCTCAGGGGGCTGGAAACACCATATATTTT | CASSSQGAGNTIYF
TRBJ2-5 | TRBD1 | NA | TRBV10-1 | TGCGCCACCGGATACCATGGGATCGGACAGGCCATCCAAGAGACCCAGTACTTC | CATGYHGIGQAIQETQYF
TRBJ1-2 | TRBD1 | NA | TRBV5-1 | TGCGCCAGCAGCTCGGACAGGGACTATGGCTACACCTTC | CASSSDRDYGYTF
TRBJ2-1 | NA | once | TRBV28 | TGTGCCAGCAGTCCCGGGGGAGTCGCGCAAAAGGGGAATGAGCAGTTCTTC | CASSPGGVAQKGNEQFF
TRBJ1-1 | NA | NA | TRBV3-1/TRBV3-2 | TGTGCCAGCAGCCAACTGGGGAGGGCTTTCTTT | CASSQLGRAFF
TRBJ2-7 | TRBD1 | NA | TRBV30 | TGTGCCTGGAGTTCACAGGGGTACGAGCAGTACTTC | CAWSSQGYEQYF